This is a list of T cell receptor beta chains from one sample in a study of CD4+ T cells in melanoma. This table comes from immunoSEQ multiplex PCR, and its TCRdb copy is limited to in-frame clones, with some not included. The sample carries approximately 9,700 clones, roughly three fifths recorded once. Sequenced: cells from a culture (not recorded whether cultured in vitro). The receptor source for this set is a human donor with melanoma. CDR3s include the opening cysteine and the closing phenylalanine or tryptophan. The D gene is left open where the match is weak. Only part of the rows carry a size: once, few, many, or a class if the clone is expanded.

TRBJ1-2	TRBD1	.	TRBV10-3	CAIQGFSGYTF	TGTGCCATACAGGGGTTCAGTGGCTACACCTTC
TRBJ2-3	.	.	TRBV2	CASSEALVGDTQYF	TGTGCCAGCAGTGAAGCGCTTGTAGGGGATACGCAGTATTTT
TRBJ2-1	TRBD2	once	TRBV29-1	CSVGLAGRYSSYNEQFF	TGCAGCGTCGGACTAGCGGGGAGGTATAGCTCCTACAATGAGCAGTTCTTC
TRBJ2-3	.	.	TRBV11-3	CASSFGGHPTDTQYF	TGTGCCAGCAGCTTCGGGGGGCACCCCACAGATACGCAGTATTTT
TRBJ2-2	.	.	TRBV2	CASSQGQAGELFF	TGTGCCAGCAGCCAGGGTCAGGCCGGGGAGCTGTTTTTT
TRBJ2-7	TRBD2	.	TRBV7-2	CASSPQRGNEQYF	TGTGCCAGCAGCCCTCAGCGGGGTAACGAGCAGTACTTC
TRBJ2-3	.	.	TRBV25-1	CASSRTPPDTQYF	TGTGCCAGCAGTCGTACCCCTCCAGATACGCAGTATTTT
TRBJ1-3	TRBD1	.	TRBV7-9	CASSFGQGWDTIYF	TGTGCCAGCAGTTTCGGACAGGGATGGGACACCATATATTTT
TRBJ2-2	.	.	TRBV30	CAWSPPPEVRELFF	TGTGCCTGGAGCCCCCCCCCGGAGGTGAGGGAGCTGTTTTTT
TRBJ1-4	.	.	TRBV2	CASSPGQEKIEKLFF	TGTGCCAGCAGCCCGGGGCAAGAGAAAATCGAAAAACTGTTTTTT
TRBJ2-2	.	.	TRBV6-6	CASSYWQENGELFF	TGTGCCAGCAGTTACTGGCAGGAAAACGGGGAGCTGTTTTTT
TRBJ1-3	.	.	TRBV6-5	CASSSGARNTIYF	TGTGCCAGCAGTTCAGGGGCGAGAAACACCATATATTTT
TRBJ2-1	.	.	TRBV5-1	CASSYEGSSYNEQFF	TGCGCCAGCAGCTATGAGGGGAGCTCCTACAATGAGCAGTTCTTC
TRBJ1-1	.	.	TRBV11-2	CASSSTVNTEAFF	TGTGCCAGCAGCTCCACCGTGAACACTGAAGCTTTCTTT
TRBJ2-5	.	.	TRBV29-1	CSGGVGETQYF	TGCAGCGGGGGGGTAGGGGAGACCCAGTACTTC
TRBJ2-1	.	few	TRBV10-3	CAISYRTGNEQFF	TGTGCCATCAGTTACAGGACGGGGAATGAGCAGTTCTTC
TRBJ2-1	.	.	TRBV29-1	CSVEGGARLNEQFF	TGCAGCGTTGAGGGGGGGGCCAGGTTAAATGAGCAGTTCTTC
TRBJ2-3	TRBD1	.	TRBV6-6	CASRNRGTDTQYF	TGTGCCAGCAGAAACAGGGGGACAGATACGCAGTATTTT
TRBJ1-2	.	.	TRBV5-1	CASSLDRDGYTF	TGCGCCAGCAGCTTGGACCGAGATGGCTACACCTTC
TRBJ1-1	.	.	TRBV27	CASRRTVGMNTEAFF	TGTGCCAGCAGACGAACAGTCGGCATGAACACTGAAGCTTTCTTT
TRBJ2-3	TRBD2	.	TRBV9	CASSGSGGRDTQYF	TGTGCCAGCAGTGGTAGCGGGGGGAGAGATACGCAGTATTTT
TRBJ2-1	TRBD1	.	TRBV6-4	CASSLSSGTGIFF	TGTGCCAGCAGTCTCTCATCCGGGACAGGGATTTTCTTC
TRBJ1-6	TRBD1	.	TRBV10-1	CASSMGTGVSPLHF	TGCGCCAGCAGTATGGGGACAGGGGTTTCACCCCTCCACTTT
TRBJ2-5	.	.	TRBV7-2	CASSLAPAIQETQYF	TGTGCCAGCAGCTTAGCGCCAGCAATCCAAGAGACCCAGTACTTC
TRBJ2-1	TRBD2	once	TRBV5-1	CASSLLAGGPWNEQFF	TGCGCCAGCAGCCTCCTAGCGGGGGGGCCGTGGAATGAGCAGTTCTTC
TRBJ1-6	.	.	TRBV5-1	CASSLQGGNSPLHF	TGCGCCAGCAGCTTGCAGGGTGGTAATTCACCCCTCCACTTT
TRBJ2-3	TRBD1	few	TRBV5-4	CASSFGTGVSDTQYF	TGTGCCAGCAGCTTTGGGACAGGGGTCTCAGATACGCAGTATTTT
TRBJ2-1	.	.	TRBV12-5	CASGLLRREQFF	TGTGCTAGTGGTTTGTTAAGGAGGGAGCAGTTCTTC
TRBJ1-6	.	.	TRBV4-1	CASSQVQAAYNSPLHF	TGCGCCAGCAGCCAAGTTCAGGCAGCCTATAATTCACCCCTCCACTTT
TRBJ2-7	.	.	TRBV29-1	CSVLTGAYEQYF	TGCAGCGTTCTCACGGGAGCCTACGAGCAGTACTTC
TRBJ1-1	.	.	TRBV19	CASSPRWKETEAFF	TGTGCCAGTAGTCCCCGCTGGAAGGAAACTGAAGCTTTCTTT
TRBJ2-5	.	.	TRBV7-6	CASSLSGLETQYF	TGTGCCAGCAGCTTATCCGGGTTGGAGACCCAGTACTTC
TRBJ1-6	.	.	TRBV2	CASSGEFRGWLYSPLHF	TGTGCCAGCAGTGGGGAGTTCAGGGGTTGGTTGTATTCACCCCTCCACTTT
TRBJ2-3	.	once	TRBV7-2	CASSRSAGDTQYF	TGTGCCAGCAGCCGAAGTGCGGGAGATACGCAGTATTTT
TRBJ2-1	TRBD1	.	TRBV29-1	CSVRDRGNEQFF	TGCAGCGTTAGGGACAGGGGTAATGAGCAGTTCTTC
TRBJ2-3	.	.	TRBV7-3	CASAGNRGSADTQYF	TGTGCCAGTGCTGGTAACCGGGGATCTGCAGATACGCAGTATTTT
TRBJ2-5	.	.	TRBV19	CASSPRTEETQYF	TGTGCCAGTAGTCCTCGGACAGAAGAGACCCAGTACTTC
TRBJ2-5	TRBD2	few	TRBV5-1	CASSGGEAGGLETQYF	TGCGCCAGCAGCGGTGGGGAAGCGGGGGGGCTGGAGACCCAGTACTTC
TRBJ1-1	.	.	TRBV5-1	CASSLKRGTEAFF	TGCGCCAGCAGCCTGAAGAGGGGGACTGAAGCTTTCTTT
TRBJ2-2	TRBD2	medium-sized	TRBV9	CASSPRGDPTGELFF	TGTGCCAGCAGCCCCCGGGGGGACCCGACCGGGGAGCTGTTTTTT
TRBJ1-4	.	.	TRBV5-1	CASSQEINEKLFF	TGCGCCAGCAGTCAGGAAATCAATGAAAAACTGTTTTTT
TRBJ1-2	.	.	TRBV2	CASRGDQHYGYTF	TGTGCCAGCAGGGGGGATCAGCACTATGGCTACACCTTC